The table lists the clone carrying this T cell receptor beta chain with a few counts. The antigen remains undetermined. This sample was taken from a study of cytomegalovirus exposure and HLA in healthy donors. Study in general: Later analysis reported that the 120 validation repertoires shared the platform of the approximately 690 first-cohort repertoires.

It was the approximately 130-subject validation cohort, separate from the roughly 700-subject first cohort, to which the donors belonged. This CDR3 region has 11 residues. Germline CDR1 reads MNHEY; CDR2 reads SMNVEV (reference sequence). Trimming removed 4 bases from V and 4 bases from J, with 4 bases in between. Method: immunoSEQ multiplex PCR; TCRdb's copy keeps in-frame clones and lacks some. The repertoire holds over 150,000 clones, with more than 65% as singletons. Study results and limitations: The study found most TCR sequences rare, yet found some public TCRs in many donors. According to reports, the classifier identified cytomegalovirus status with high specificity and sensitivity.

This sequence joins TRBV27 and TRBJ1-2; D not certain. Source material: PBMCs. This receptor was taken from a woman aged 18-29 years in good health and CMV-seropositive. Written as DNA, the CDR3 is TGTGCCAGCAGTTCCCTCTATGGCTACACCTTC. Translating gives CASSSLYGYTF.